The 29 T cell receptor beta chains given below trace back to one sample, sequenced in a study of blood T cell repertoires in COVID-19. Repertoires were generated with immunoSEQ multiplex PCR, while TCRdb's copy carries only in-frame clones and drops some. The table shows about 230,000 clones, with about 87% occurring only once. Input material: PBMCs or T cells enriched from blood (not recorded which). The receptors here all came from a woman in her twenties or thirties who had been exposed to COVID-19.

The V call is TRBV5-1, the J call TRBJ2-7; 16 bases map to TRBD2. The CDR3 contains 19 residues. Unmatched junction bases numbered 11, after V lost 3 bases and J lost 2 bases. The V gene's germline CDR1 is SGHRS and CDR2 YFSETQ. In DNA, the CDR3 is TGCGCCAGCAGCTCCGACGGGACTAGCGGGAGGGGGAATCCCTACGAGCAGTACTTC. Protein: CASSSDGTSGRGNPYEQYF.

This rearrangement joins TRBV6-1 to TRBJ2-7; possible D gene TRBD2, 6 bases. The CDR3 spans 13 residues. With 7 bases removed from V and 1 base from J, the gap between germline ends came to 11 bases. Germline CDR1 and CDR2: MNHNS and SASEGT. The CDR3 region is CASKTGESYEQYF. CDR3 DNA: TGTGCCAGCAAGACGGGAGAGTCCTACGAGCAGTACTTC.

The chain uses TRBV5-1 and TRBJ2-3, with D unclear. Germline CDR1 is SGHRS and CDR2 is YFSETQ. This CDR3 spans 15 amino acids. Trimming stripped 0 bases from V and 0 bases from J, with 8 bases between. This CDR3 is CASSLATASTDTQYF. The CDR3 DNA reads as TGCGCCAGCAGCTTGGCAACAGCCAGCACAGATACGCAGTATTTT.

The gene calls are TRBV10-2 and TRBJ2-7; D not certain. CDR1 is WSHSY, CDR2 SAAADI, per germline. The CDR3 extends over 13 amino acids. V was cut by 8 bases and J by 1 base, with 12 bases left in between. For the CDR3, the DNA is TGCGCCAGCGTAGACACGGCATCCTACGAGCAGTACTTC. Its protein is CASVDTASYEQYF.

The chain is built from TRBV28 and TRBJ1-5; no reliable D call. CDR1 is MDHEN and CDR2 is SYDVKM in the germline V gene. V was shortened by 4 bases and J by 5 bases, with 9 bases between the two germline ends. This CDR3 region has 13 residues. The CDR3 here is CASSSAGDQPQHF. The CDR3 DNA sequence: TGTGCCAGCAGTTCGGCCGGGGATCAGCCCCAGCATTTT.

Notes on this clone: Other DNA sequences in the same sample also yield this CDR3. The V gene is TRBV5-1, the J gene TRBJ2-7; 12 nucleotides match TRBD2. In germline, CDR1 is SGHRS, CDR2 YFSETQ. V was pared by 0 bases and J by 4 bases, with 2 bases of the junction left unmatched. The CDR3 runs to 15 residues. The CDR3 here is CASSLGLAGAYEQYF. The CDR3 bases are TGCGCCAGCAGCTTGGGACTAGCGGGAGCATACGAGCAGTACTTC.

This clone was found a few times. The chain couples TRBV5-1 to TRBJ1-6; 9 positions match TRBD1. The J segment lost 7 bases and the V segment lost 3 bases, leaving 8 bases of the junction unmatched. The CDR3 contains 16 residues. The germline CDR1 and CDR2 sequences are SGHRS and YFSETQ. The CDR3 loop is CASSYLTGGGNSPLHF. The CDR3 DNA reads TGCGCCAGCAGCTACTTGACAGGGGGAGGGAATTCACCCCTCCACTTT.

This rearrangement joins TRBV4-1 to TRBJ2-7; D gene uncertain. The CDR3 is 13 amino acids. Germline CDR1 and CDR2: MGHRA and YSYEKL. The V end lost 1 base, the J end lost 4 bases, and 8 bases lay between the germline ends. This CDR3 is CASSQGWAYEQYF. For the CDR3, the DNA is TGCGCCAGCAGCCAAGGATGGGCGTACGAGCAGTACTTC.

The chain joins TRBV15 to TRBJ2-7, with 7 bases identical to TRBD2. With V trimmed by 5 bases and J by 3 bases, 7 bases remained unmatched. The length of the CDR3 is 14 residues. The V gene's germline CDR1 is LNHNV and CDR2 YYDKDF (reference sequence). This CDR3 reads CATSRGRAVYEQYF. The CDR3, as DNA: TGTGCCACCAGCCGGGGGAGGGCCGTCTACGAGCAGTACTTC.

The rearrangement links TRBV28 to TRBJ2-7; D gene ambiguous. V lost 3 bases, J lost 4 bases, and 4 bases lay in between. This CDR3 contains 11 residues. CDR1 and CDR2 from the germline V gene are MDHEN and SYDVKM. CDR3 sequence: CASSFRYEQYF. CDR3 nucleotide sequence: TGTGCCAGCAGTTTTCGGTACGAGCAGTACTTC.

This clone is a singleton in its sample. This CDR3 is CASSRRLAGEGNTGELFF. DNA of the CDR3: TGCGCCAGCAGCCGCAGACTAGCGGGAGAAGGGAACACCGGGGAGCTGTTTTTT. The V gene is TRBV4-1, the J gene TRBJ2-2, with 12 positions matching TRBD2. Germline assignment: CDR1 MGHRA and CDR2 YSYEKL. The CDR3 contains 18 residues. V lost 4 bases and J lost 1; bases outside the gene matches: 7.

This clone came up once. The J gene is TRBJ1-5, the V gene TRBV20-1; TRBD1 matches 11 bases. The germline gives CDR1 DFQATT, CDR2 SNEGSKA (reference sequence). This CDR3 has 17 amino acids. With 3 bases clipped from V and 0 bases from J, the junction kept 7 bases outside the gene matches. The CDR3 is CSASTPGQGDSNQPQHF. The CDR3 nucleotides are TGCAGTGCTAGTACCCCGGGACAGGGGGATAGCAATCAGCCCCAGCATTTT.

This chain connects TRBV7-9 to TRBJ2-7; 7 nucleotides line up with TRBD1. V lost 4 bases, J lost 5 bases, and 5 bases stayed unmatched. This CDR3 comprises 13 residues. Germline lookup yields CDR1 SEHNR and CDR2 FQNEAQ (reference sequence). CDR3 coding DNA: TGTGCCAGCAGCTACAGGGGAATCCACGAGCAGTACTTC. Translating gives CASSYRGIHEQYF.

V gene TRBV4-1 combines with J gene TRBJ2-1; D might be TRBD2 (5 bases). The CDR3 runs to 19 residues. V shed 0 bases and J shed 2 bases, with 20 bases lying between them. The germline gives CDR1 MGHRA, CDR2 YSYEKL. This CDR3 reads CASSQDISGPGSPYNEQFF. Here the CDR3 DNA reads TGCGCCAGCAGCCAAGATATTTCGGGCCCGGGATCCCCCTACAATGAGCAGTTCTTC.

The rearrangement joins TRBV13 to TRBJ1-2; perhaps TRBD1 as D (6 bases). CDR3 length: 17 residues. Trimming took off 1 base at V and 7 bases at J, with 22 bases between the two ends. Germline V lookup: CDR1 PRHDT, CDR2 FYEKMQ (reference sequence). CDR3 DNA sequence: TGTGCCAGCAGCTTAGTAGGTTTTTTGACAGGCAGCGCTGGCTACACCTTC. It translates to CASSLVGFLTGSAGYTF.

CDR3 bases: TGTGCCAGCACGCTGGGACAGGGGGCCACGGAAAAACTGTTTTTT. Translated: CASTLGQGATEKLFF. The chain is built from TRBV5-6 and TRBJ1-4; 12 bases are shared with TRBD1. The germline gives CDR1 SGHDT, CDR2 YYEEEE. J was trimmed by 8 bases and V by 6 bases; bases with no gene match: 8. The CDR3 sequence is 15 residues long.

The chain carries TRBV29-1 and TRBJ2-2; D is unclear. V lost 2 bases and J 4 bases, leaving 14 bases between the germline ends. CDR3 length equals 15 residues. Germline V CDR1 and CDR2: SQVTM, ANQGSEA. In DNA form, the CDR3 reads TGCAGCGTTGAACGGCAGGCCTCGAGCACCGGGGAGCTGTTTTTT. Its translation: CSVERQASSTGELFF.

This chain uses TRBV29-1 with TRBJ1-2, with TRBD1 as a possible D gene (6 bases). The CDR3 has 15 amino acids. CDR1 is SQVTM, CDR2 ANQGSEA, per germline. V lost 6 bases and J 4 bases, leaving 21 bases between the germline ends. The CDR3 here is CSVDRIRGLGYGYTF. The CDR3 nucleotides read TGCAGCGTGGACCGTATCAGGGGCCTGGGCTATGGCTACACCTTC.

This chain joins TRBV19 and TRBJ1-6; 7 bases map to TRBD1. CDR1 and CDR2 from the germline V gene are LNHDA and SQIVND (reference sequence). Germline trimming cut 7 bases from V and 9 bases from J; bases unmatched to any gene: 6. CDR3 length: 13 amino acids. The CDR3 here is CASNRGQSSPLHF. In nucleotides, the CDR3 is TGTGCCAGTAATCGGGGACAGTCTTCACCCCTCCACTTT.

J is TRBJ2-1 and V is TRBV5-1; 9 bases line up with TRBD2. The CDR3 totals 15 residues. Looked up from germline, CDR1 is SGHRS and CDR2 is YFSETQ. With V trimmed by 2 bases and J by 8 bases, 8 bases remained unmatched. CDR3: CASSFGLATVDEQFF. As DNA, the CDR3 is TGCGCCAGCAGCTTCGGACTAGCGACGGTCGATGAGCAGTTCTTC. The full variable domain, its missing parts supplied by reference TRBV5-1 and TRBJ2-1, is KAGVTQTPRYLIKTRGQQVTLSCSPISGHRSVSWYQQTPGQGLQFLFEYFSETQRNKGNFPGRFSGRQFSNSRSEMNVSTLELGDSALYLCASSFGLATVDEQFFGPGTRLTVL.

V gene TRBV2 combines with J gene TRBJ1-4; no definite D call. Germline V gene data show CDR1 as SNHLY and CDR2 as FYNNEI. Trimming removed 4 bases from V and 4 bases from J, with 13 bases in between. The CDR3 has 15 residues. The CDR3 is CASSVPGANNEKLFF. DNA of the CDR3: TGTGCCAGCAGTGTTCCGGGAGCCAATAATGAAAAACTGTTTTTT.

V and J are TRBV7-3 and TRBJ1-6; D is undetermined. CDR1 is SGHTA, CDR2 FQGTGA, per germline. This CDR3 comprises 11 residues. V was cut by 5 bases and J by 11 bases, with 7 bases left in between. The CDR3 DNA reads as TGTGCCAGCAGCCCGACTACACCCCTCCACTTT. Amino acids: CASSPTTPLHF.

The chain recombines TRBV28 with TRBJ1-1; 7 bases map to TRBD1. CDR1 and CDR2 (germline): MDHEN, SYDVKM. The CDR3 has 13 residues. Trimming took 8 bases from V and 1 from J; bases not matched to a gene: 4. Here the CDR3 reads CASEGQRNTEAFF. CDR3 DNA: TGTGCCAGCGAGGGACAGAGGAACACTGAAGCTTTCTTT.

The chain has TRBV2 and TRBJ2-7; TRBD2 aligns across 9 bases. Germline CDR1 reads SNHLY; CDR2 reads FYNNEI. V gave up 4 bases and J gave up 0 bases; unmatched junction bases: 4. The CDR3 covers 15 residues. Written as DNA, the CDR3 is TGTGCCAGCAGTGTTAGCGGGAGAAGCTCCTACGAGCAGTACTTC. Translating it yields CASSVSGRSSYEQYF.

The chain joins TRBV9 to TRBJ1-3; D might be TRBD1 (6 bases). The CDR3 contains 15 residues. Germline V gene lookup returns CDR1 SGDLS and CDR2 YYNGEE. V was cut by 0 bases and J by 2 bases, with 9 bases left in between. This chain's CDR3 is CASSVAGTTGNTIYF. For the CDR3, the DNA is TGTGCCAGCAGCGTAGCCGGGACAACTGGAAACACCATATATTTT.

This clone appeared once. The rearrangement uses TRBV5-4 and TRBJ2-6; possibly TRBD2 for D (6 bases). Germline V gene data show CDR1 as SGHNT and CDR2 as YYREEE (reference sequence). The ends were cut back, 0 bases at V and 0 bases at J, with 13 bases in the middle. The CDR3 totals 18 residues. Here the CDR3 reads CASSLVREFGSGANVLTF. DNA for the CDR3: TGTGCCAGCAGCTTGGTCCGGGAGTTCGGCTCTGGGGCCAACGTCCTGACTTTC.

This clone was seen a handful of times. The rearrangement uses TRBV28 and TRBJ1-6; a weak D match, TRBD1 (6 bases). The CDR3 consists of 14 residues. Trimming pared 6 bases from V and 4 bases from J, leaving 10 bases between. The germline V gene encodes CDR1 MDHEN and CDR2 SYDVKM. CDR3: CASSQDSYNSPLHF. The CDR3 DNA sequence: TGTGCCAGCAGCCAGGACAGTTATAATTCACCCCTCCACTTT.

The chain employs TRBV10-3 and TRBJ2-3, with 11 bases matching TRBD2. The CDR3 is made up of 16 amino acids. J lost 5 bases, V lost 3 bases, and 7 bases had no gene match. CDR1 is ENHRY, CDR2 SYGVKD, per germline. CDR3 coding DNA: TGTGCCATCAGTGAAGGCACTAGCGGGAGTGGAGATACGCAGTATTTT. This translates into CAISEGTSGSGDTQYF.

Note on this clone: The sample carries other DNA sequences with the same CDR3. The gene calls are TRBV7-2 and TRBJ2-2, with 10 bases aligning to TRBD2. The length of the CDR3 is 15 residues. Trimming took 5 bases from V and 2 from J; bases not matched to a gene: 2. The germline V gene encodes CDR1 SGHTA and CDR2 FQGNSA. DNA for the CDR3: TGTGCCAGCAGCCGGACTAGCGGAAACACCGGGGAGCTGTTTTTT. Translated, it gives CASSRTSGNTGELFF.